Shown below are 20 T cell receptor beta chains from a single sample sequenced in a study of T cell repertoires in cytomegalovirus infection. From the reads, TCRdb called clonotypes with MiXCR, one entry per CDR3 protein. The sample records approximately 500,000 distinct CDR3 sequences, approximately 15% being singletons. The sequencing input was CD8+ T cells from PBMCs. The receptors were sampled from a human donor in good health (CMV status not recorded). Some clones in this sample may be carry-over from other donors' samples.

The chain recombines TRBV11-3 with TRBJ2-5; D may correspond to TRBD1 or TRBD2 (7 bases each). CDR1 and CDR2 (germline): SGHNT, YENEEA. The CDR3 is made up of 16 amino acids. Trimming removed 4 bases at V and 1 base at J, with 16 bases between. CDR3 protein: CASSSQGEGLQETQYF. CDR3 DNA sequence: TGTGCCAGCAGCTCCCAGGGGGAGGGACTCCAAGAGACCCAGTACTTC.

Concerning this clonotype itself: Mismatch with germline at one junction end may stem from a read error. This sequence joins TRBV6-5 and TRBJ2-3; D may be TRBD2 (5 bases). Germline assignment: CDR1 MNHEY and CDR2 SVGAGI. The CDR3 is 11 residues long. This CDR3 reads CASSYGSDEHF. DNA for the CDR3: TGTGCCAGCAGTTACGGTAGCGACGAGCATTTT.

This clonotype appeared many times. This chain connects TRBV6-5 to TRBJ2-7, with 14 bases lining up with TRBD2. The CDR3 has 15 amino acids. Germline CDR1 and CDR2: MNHEY and SVGAGI. Trimming removed 0 bases from V and 6 bases from J; junction bases left unmatched: 1. CDR3 nucleotides: TGTGCCAGCAGTTACTCGACTAGCGGGGGGGGCGAGCAGTACTTC. This sequence encodes CASSYSTSGGGEQYF.

The table lists this clonotype with a count of one. A clone one base away is much larger, so this may be a read error. The J gene is TRBJ2-5, the V gene TRBV6-2 or TRBV6-3; 8 positions agree with TRBD2. This CDR3 contains 15 residues. Germline CDR1 MNHEY, CDR2 SVGEGT. CDR3 coding DNA: TGTGCCAGCAGTTACCTCGGACTAGCACAAGATACCCAGTACTTC. It specifies CASSYLGLAQDTQYF.

This clonotype was picked up a small number of times. This chain connects TRBV10-2 to TRBJ1-4, with TRBD1 identical over 7 bases. The germline CDR1 and CDR2 sequences are WSHSY and SAAADI. There are 14 residues in the CDR3. Germline trimming cut 6 bases from V and 8 bases from J; bases unmatched to any gene: 9. The CDR3 nucleotides are TGCGCCAGCAGCACTGGACAGGTGTGGGAAAAACTGTTTTTT. Its translation is CASSTGQVWEKLFF.

This clonotype was seen at least ten times. Germline and junction disagree at one end, which may indicate a read error. V is TRBV12-3 or TRBV12-4 and J is TRBJ2-3, with 12 nucleotides matching TRBD2. CDR3 size: 12 residues. CDR3 nucleotides: TGTGCCAGCAGTTCTAGCGGGAGGGCACCGGATTTT. Translating it yields CASSSSGRAPDF.

The table lists this clonotype with many counts. This chain joins TRBV7-9 and TRBJ2-2; D gene unclear. CDR3 length equals 13 residues. The germline V gene encodes CDR1 SEHNR and CDR2 FQNEAQ (reference sequence). The V and J ends lost 0 bases and 7 bases respectively, with 6 bases between them. The CDR3 DNA follows: TGTGCCAGCAGCTTAGCGCAAGACGGGGAGCTGTTTTTT. Amino acids: CASSLAQDGELFF.

This clonotype was observed a few times. The rearrangement joins TRBV11-2 to TRBJ1-2; the match to TRBD1 covers 7 bases. The CDR3 sequence is 15 residues long. Germline V CDR1 and CDR2: SGHAT, FQNNGV. V gave up 5 bases and J gave up 0 bases; unmatched junction bases: 6. The CDR3 sequence: CASSEGAITNYGYTF. CDR3 DNA sequence: TGTGCCAGCAGCGAGGGGGCAATAACTAACTATGGCTACACCTTC.

At least ten counts were recorded for this clonotype. J is TRBJ2-2 and V is TRBV10-1; possible D gene TRBD1, 5 bases. CDR1 is WNHNN and CDR2 is SYGVQD in the germline V gene (reference sequence). V was pared by 5 bases and J by 1 base, with 8 bases between. This CDR3 region has 14 residues. In DNA form, the CDR3 reads TGCGCCAGCAGTAATACAGGGAACACCGGGGAGCTGTTTTTT. Amino acid sequence: CASSNTGNTGELFF.

This clonotype appeared a single time. The chain combines TRBV5-1 with TRBJ1-1; D may be TRBD1 (6 bases). The V gene's germline CDR1 is SGHRS and CDR2 YFSETQ. The CDR3 contains 15 residues. V gave up 2 bases and J gave up 3 bases, with 14 bases separating them. For the CDR3, the DNA is TGCGCCAGCAGCTTACAACAGGGTCGGGACACTGAAGCTTTCTTT. Protein sequence: CASSLQQGRDTEAFF.

This clonotype was seen many times. This chain uses TRBV7-6 with TRBJ2-3; TRBD2 matches at 9 bases. This CDR3 is built from 17 residues. Germline CDR1 reads SGHVS; CDR2 reads FNYEAQ. V lost 3 bases, J lost 6 bases, and 13 bases stayed unmatched. The CDR3 protein is CASSLEGISGSSDTQYF. The CDR3 DNA follows: TGTGCCAGCAGCTTGGAAGGTATTAGCGGGAGTTCTGATACGCAGTATTTT.

This clonotype was counted a few times. This sequence joins TRBV27 and TRBJ2-1; TRBD2 agrees at 11 bases. The germline V gene has CDR1 MNHEY and CDR2 SMNVEV (reference sequence). The CDR3 is 14 residues long. The J segment lost 9 bases and the V segment lost 7 bases, leaving 8 bases of the junction unmatched. CDR3 DNA sequence: TGTGCCAGCACCCTAGCGGGAGGTCTGGGTGAGCAGTTCTTC. It is translated as CASTLAGGLGEQFF.

The chain uses TRBV6-6 and TRBJ2-7; tentative D call: TRBD1 (6 bases). V was clipped by 3 bases and J by 6 bases, with 12 bases between them. CDR1 and CDR2 from the germline V gene are MNHNY and SVGAGI (reference sequence). CDR3 size: 13 residues. CDR3: CASSYSGTSEQYF. Here the CDR3 DNA reads TGTGCCAGCAGTTATTCCGGGACATCCGAGCAGTACTTC.

The chain couples TRBV11-2 to TRBJ1-2; tentatively, D is TRBD1 (5 bases). This CDR3 has 13 residues. The V gene's germline CDR1 is SGHAT and CDR2 FQNNGV. V was pared by 7 bases and J by 8 bases, with 17 bases between. The CDR3 DNA sequence: TGTGCCAGCACCCCTCCTCAGGGTGACGGCTACACCTTC. Its translation is CASTPPQGDGYTF.

This clonotype was counted many times. J is TRBJ2-7 and V is TRBV28, with D possibly TRBD2 on 6 matching bases. Germline V gene sequence: CDR1 MDHEN, CDR2 SYDVKM. This CDR3 region has 14 residues. V dropped 6 bases and J dropped 2 bases, with 14 bases sitting between them. As DNA, the CDR3 is TGTGCCAGCAGCCAGACTAGTAGGCCCTACGAGCAGTACTTC. This codes for CASSQTSRPYEQYF.

This clonotype was detected many times. The V call is TRBV11-2, the J call TRBJ2-4; 7 bases map to TRBD2. V lost 7 bases and J lost 3; bases outside the gene matches: 15. The CDR3 loop spans 17 amino acids. Germline CDR1 reads SGHAT; CDR2 reads FQNNGV. This CDR3 is CASTLNERDRDKNIQYF. In nucleotides, the CDR3 is TGTGCCAGCACACTTAACGAGCGGGATAGGGACAAAAACATTCAGTACTTC.

In its sample, this clonotype was seen a few times. V usage is TRBV12-3 or TRBV12-4 and J usage is TRBJ2-1; 9 nucleotides line up with TRBD1. CDR3 size: 15 residues. Trimming cost V 2 bases and J 8 bases; bases outside gene matches: 7. CDR3 DNA sequence: TGTGCCAGCAGTTTAACGAGGACAGGGGTTGATGAGCAGTTCTTC. Its protein product is CASSLTRTGVDEQFF.

This clonotype was counted many times. The gene calls are TRBV7-8 and TRBJ2-5; D gene ambiguous. CDR3 length: 14 amino acids. The V gene's germline CDR1 is SGHVS and CDR2 FQNEAQ. Trimming pared 5 bases from V and 2 bases from J, leaving 12 bases between. The CDR3: CASSPAGRQETQYF. The CDR3 nucleotides read TGTGCCAGCAGCCCGGCCGGGCGGCAAGAGACCCAGTACTTC. Full variable domain (outside the CDR3, taken from reference TRBV7-8 and TRBJ2-5): GAGVSQSPRYKVAKRGQDVALRCDPISGHVSLFWYQQALGQGPEFLTYFQNEAQLDKSGLPSDRFFAERPEGSVSTLKIQRTQQEDSAVYLCASSPAGRQETQYFGPGTRLLVL.

The J gene is TRBJ2-5, the V gene TRBV12-5, with D unresolved. Germline V CDR1 and CDR2: LGHNT, FRNRAP. The V gene lost 5 bases and the J gene lost 2 bases, with 6 bases spanning the gap. This CDR3 is 12 amino acids long. CDR3 nucleotides: TGTGCTAGTGGTCCGGGTCAAGAGACCCAGTACTTC. Its protein product is CASGPGQETQYF.

The chain combines TRBV19 with TRBJ2-1, with 12 bases aligning to TRBD2. Germline loops: CDR1 LNHDA, CDR2 SQIVND (reference sequence). J gave up 8 bases and V 8 bases, and 13 bases lay outside the gene matches. The length of the CDR3 is 16 residues. In DNA, the CDR3 is TGTGCCAGTGCAAGCAGAACTAGCGGGAGGATAGATGAGCAGTTCTTC. Translation gives CASASRTSGRIDEQFF.